The T cell receptor beta chain described here comes from a study of T cells after posttransplantation cyclophosphamide. The method was immunoSEQ multiplex PCR; TCRdb's version includes in-frame clones alone and lacks a portion of them. Of about 3,500 clones listed, 95% to 96% are singletons. Of note for this clone: What it binds is not known.

The germline V gene encodes CDR1 SGHDT and CDR2 YYEEEE. The CDR3 runs to 12 residues. Losses at the gene ends were 4 bases for V and 16 bases for J; bases not matched to a gene: 9. Findings and caveats of the study: Donor-recipient repertoire similarity was low at 1-2 months, rising over year one.

This related bone marrow graft donor gave peripheral blood on the day of marrow donation. This sequence was found in a woman in her forties or fifties in good health and a related stem cell transplant donor. This sequence joins TRBV5-6 and TRBJ1-4, with 8 positions matching TRBD1. Sequenced: naive CD8+ T cells sorted from PBMCs. CDR3 amino acids: CASSPGPGQAFF. CDR3 in DNA: TGTGCCAGCAGCCCTGGTCCGGGACAGGCGTTTTTT.